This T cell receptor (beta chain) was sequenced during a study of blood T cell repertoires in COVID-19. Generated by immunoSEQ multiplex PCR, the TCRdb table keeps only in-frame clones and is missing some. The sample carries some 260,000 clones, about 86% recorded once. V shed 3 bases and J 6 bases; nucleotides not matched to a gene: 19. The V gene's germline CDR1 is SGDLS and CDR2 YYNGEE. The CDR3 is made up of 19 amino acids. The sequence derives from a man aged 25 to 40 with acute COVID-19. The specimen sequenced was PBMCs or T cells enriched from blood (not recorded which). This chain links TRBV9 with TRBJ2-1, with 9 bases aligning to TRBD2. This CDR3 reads CASSATGRISSGTSNEQFF. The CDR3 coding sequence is TGTGCCAGCAGCGCAACGGGGCGGATTTCTAGCGGGACCTCCAATGAGCAGTTCTTC.